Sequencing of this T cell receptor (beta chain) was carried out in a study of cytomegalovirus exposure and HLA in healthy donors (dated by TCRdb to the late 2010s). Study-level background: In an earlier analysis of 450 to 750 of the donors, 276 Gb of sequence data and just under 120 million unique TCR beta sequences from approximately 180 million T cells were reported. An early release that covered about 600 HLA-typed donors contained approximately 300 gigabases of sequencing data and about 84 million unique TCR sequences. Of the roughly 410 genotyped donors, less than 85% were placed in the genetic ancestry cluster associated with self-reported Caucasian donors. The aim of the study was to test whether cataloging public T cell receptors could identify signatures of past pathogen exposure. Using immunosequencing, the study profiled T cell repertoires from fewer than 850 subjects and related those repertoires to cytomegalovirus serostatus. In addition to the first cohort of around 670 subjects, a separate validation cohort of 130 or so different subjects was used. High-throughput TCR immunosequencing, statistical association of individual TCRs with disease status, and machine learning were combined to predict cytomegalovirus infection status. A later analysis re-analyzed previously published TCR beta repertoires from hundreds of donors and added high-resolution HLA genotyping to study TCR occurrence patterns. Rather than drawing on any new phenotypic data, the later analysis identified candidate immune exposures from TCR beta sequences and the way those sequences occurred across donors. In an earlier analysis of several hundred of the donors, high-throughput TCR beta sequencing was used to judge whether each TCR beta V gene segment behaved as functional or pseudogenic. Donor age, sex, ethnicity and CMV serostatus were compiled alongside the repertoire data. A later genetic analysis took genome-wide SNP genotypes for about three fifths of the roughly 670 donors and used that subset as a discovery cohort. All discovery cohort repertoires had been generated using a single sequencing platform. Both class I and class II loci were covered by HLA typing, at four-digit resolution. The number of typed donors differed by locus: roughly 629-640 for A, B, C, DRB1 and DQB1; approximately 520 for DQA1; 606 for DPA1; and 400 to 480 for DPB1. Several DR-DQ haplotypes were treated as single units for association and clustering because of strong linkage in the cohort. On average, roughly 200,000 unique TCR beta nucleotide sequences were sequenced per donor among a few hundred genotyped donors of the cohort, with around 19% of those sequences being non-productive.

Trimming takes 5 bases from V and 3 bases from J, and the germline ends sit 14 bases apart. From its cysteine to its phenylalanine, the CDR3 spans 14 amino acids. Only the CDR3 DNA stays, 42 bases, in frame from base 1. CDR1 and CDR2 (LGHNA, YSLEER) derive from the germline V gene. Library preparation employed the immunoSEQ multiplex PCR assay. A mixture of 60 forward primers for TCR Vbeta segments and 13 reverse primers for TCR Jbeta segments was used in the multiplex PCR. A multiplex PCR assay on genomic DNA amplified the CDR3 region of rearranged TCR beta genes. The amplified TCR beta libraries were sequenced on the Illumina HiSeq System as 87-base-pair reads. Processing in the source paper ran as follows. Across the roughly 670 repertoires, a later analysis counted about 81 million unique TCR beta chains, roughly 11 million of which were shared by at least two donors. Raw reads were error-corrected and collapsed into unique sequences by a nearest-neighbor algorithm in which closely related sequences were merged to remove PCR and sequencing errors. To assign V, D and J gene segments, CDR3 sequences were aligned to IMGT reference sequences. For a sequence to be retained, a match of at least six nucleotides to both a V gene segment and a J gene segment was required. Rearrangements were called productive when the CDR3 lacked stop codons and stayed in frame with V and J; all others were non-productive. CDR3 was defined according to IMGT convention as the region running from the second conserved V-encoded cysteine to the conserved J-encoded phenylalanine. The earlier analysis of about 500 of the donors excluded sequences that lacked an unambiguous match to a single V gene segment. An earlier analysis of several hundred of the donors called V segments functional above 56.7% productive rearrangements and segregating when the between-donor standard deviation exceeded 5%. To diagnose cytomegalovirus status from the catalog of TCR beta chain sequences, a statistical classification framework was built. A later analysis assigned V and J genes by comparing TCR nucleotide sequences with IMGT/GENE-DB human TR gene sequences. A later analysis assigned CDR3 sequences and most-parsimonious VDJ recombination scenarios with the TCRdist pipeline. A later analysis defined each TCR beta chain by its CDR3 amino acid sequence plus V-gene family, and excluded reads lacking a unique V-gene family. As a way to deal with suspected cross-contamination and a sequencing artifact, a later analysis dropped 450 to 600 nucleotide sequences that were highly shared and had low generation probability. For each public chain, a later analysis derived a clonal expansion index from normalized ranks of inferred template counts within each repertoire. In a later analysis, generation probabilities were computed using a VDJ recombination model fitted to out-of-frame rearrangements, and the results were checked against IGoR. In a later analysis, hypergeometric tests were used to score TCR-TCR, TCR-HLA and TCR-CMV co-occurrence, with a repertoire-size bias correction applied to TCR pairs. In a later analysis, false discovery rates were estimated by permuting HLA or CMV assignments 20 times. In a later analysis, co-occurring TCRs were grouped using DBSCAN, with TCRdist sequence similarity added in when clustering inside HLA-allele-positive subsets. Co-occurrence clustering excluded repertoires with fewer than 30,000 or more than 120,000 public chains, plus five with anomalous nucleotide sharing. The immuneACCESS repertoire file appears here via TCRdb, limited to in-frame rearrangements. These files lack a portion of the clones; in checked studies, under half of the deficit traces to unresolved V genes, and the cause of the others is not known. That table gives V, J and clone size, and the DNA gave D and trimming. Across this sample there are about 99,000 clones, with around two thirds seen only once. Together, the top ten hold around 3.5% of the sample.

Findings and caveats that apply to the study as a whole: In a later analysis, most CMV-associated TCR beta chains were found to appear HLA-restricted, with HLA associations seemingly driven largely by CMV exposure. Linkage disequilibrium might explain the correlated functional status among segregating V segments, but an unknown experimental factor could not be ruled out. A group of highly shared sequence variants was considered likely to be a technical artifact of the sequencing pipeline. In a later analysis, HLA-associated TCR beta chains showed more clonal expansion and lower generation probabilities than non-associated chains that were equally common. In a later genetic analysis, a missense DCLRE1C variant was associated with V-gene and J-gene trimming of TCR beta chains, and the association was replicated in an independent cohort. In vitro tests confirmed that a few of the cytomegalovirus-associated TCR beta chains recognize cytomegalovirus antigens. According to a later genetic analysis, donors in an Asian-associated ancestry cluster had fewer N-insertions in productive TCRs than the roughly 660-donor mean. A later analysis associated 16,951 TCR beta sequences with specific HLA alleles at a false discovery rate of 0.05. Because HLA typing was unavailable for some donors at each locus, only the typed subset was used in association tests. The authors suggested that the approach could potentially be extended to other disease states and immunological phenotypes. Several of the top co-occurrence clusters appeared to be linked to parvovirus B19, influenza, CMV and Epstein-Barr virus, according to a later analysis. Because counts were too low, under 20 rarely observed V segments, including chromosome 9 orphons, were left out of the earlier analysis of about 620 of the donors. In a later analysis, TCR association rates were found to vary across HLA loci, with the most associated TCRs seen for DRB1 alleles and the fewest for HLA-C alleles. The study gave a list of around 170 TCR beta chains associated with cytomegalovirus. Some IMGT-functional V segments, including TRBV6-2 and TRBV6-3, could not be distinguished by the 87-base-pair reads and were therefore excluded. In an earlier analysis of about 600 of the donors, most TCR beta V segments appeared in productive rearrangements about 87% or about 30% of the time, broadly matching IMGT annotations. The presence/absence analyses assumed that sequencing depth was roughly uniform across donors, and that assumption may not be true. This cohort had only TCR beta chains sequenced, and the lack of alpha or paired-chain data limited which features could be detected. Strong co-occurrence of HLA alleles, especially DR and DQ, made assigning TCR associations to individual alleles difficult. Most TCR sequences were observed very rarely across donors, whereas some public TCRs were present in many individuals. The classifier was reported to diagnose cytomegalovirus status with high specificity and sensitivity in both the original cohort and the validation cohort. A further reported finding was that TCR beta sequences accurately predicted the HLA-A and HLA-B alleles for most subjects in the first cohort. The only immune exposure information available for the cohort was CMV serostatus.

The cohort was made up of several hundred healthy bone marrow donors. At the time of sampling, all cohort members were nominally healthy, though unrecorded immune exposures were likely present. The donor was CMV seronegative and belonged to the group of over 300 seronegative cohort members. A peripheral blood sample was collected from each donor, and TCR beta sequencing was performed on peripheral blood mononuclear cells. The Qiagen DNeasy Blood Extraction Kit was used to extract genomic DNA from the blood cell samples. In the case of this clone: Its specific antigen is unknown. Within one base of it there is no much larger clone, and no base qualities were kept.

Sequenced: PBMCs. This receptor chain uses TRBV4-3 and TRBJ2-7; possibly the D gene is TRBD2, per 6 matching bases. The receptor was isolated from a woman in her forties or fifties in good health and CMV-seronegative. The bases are TGCGCCAGCAGCAAGGGCCGGGACTTCTACGAGCAGTACTTC. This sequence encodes CASSKGRDFYEQYF.